This TCR beta chain was sequenced for a study of OX40 agonist ivuxolimab in advanced cancers. Across the study: Three patients had partial responses: one hepatocellular carcinoma, two cutaneous melanoma.

Generated by immunoSEQ multiplex PCR, the TCRdb table keeps only in-frame clones and is missing some. The sample consists of about 40,000 clones, about 78% of them appearing once. This TCR came from an adult with an advanced solid tumor such as melanoma, head and neck, liver or kidney cancer. The sequencing used CD4+ or CD8+ T cells sorted from blood, collected in a trial of the OX40 agonist ivuxolimab.

The CDR3 spells CASSLGETQYF. CDR3 coding DNA: TGTGCCAGCAGTTTGGGGGAGACCCAGTACTTC. The chain recombines TRBV27 with TRBJ2-5, with unresolved D. The CDR3 totals 11 residues. In germline, CDR1 is MNHEY, CDR2 SMNVEV (reference sequence). Trimming took 3 bases from V and 5 from J, leaving 4 bases between them.